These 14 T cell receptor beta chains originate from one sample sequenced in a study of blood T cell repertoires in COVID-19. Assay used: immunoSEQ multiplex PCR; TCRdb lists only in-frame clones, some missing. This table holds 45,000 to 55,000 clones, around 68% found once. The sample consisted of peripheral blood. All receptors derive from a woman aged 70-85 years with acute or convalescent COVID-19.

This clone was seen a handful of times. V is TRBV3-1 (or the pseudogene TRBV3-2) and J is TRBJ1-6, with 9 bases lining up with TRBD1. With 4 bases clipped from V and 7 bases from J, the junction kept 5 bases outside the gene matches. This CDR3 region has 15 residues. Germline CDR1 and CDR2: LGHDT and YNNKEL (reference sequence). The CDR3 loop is CASSPRDRENSPLHF. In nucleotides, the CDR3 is TGTGCCAGCAGCCCCAGGGACAGGGAAAATTCACCCCTCCACTTT.

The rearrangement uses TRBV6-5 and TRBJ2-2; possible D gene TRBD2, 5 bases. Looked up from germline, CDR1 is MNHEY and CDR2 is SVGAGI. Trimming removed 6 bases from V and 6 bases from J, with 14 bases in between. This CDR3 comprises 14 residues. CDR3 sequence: CASSLDFLPGELFF. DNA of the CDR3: TGTGCCAGCAGCTTGGACTTCCTCCCCGGGGAGCTGTTTTTT.

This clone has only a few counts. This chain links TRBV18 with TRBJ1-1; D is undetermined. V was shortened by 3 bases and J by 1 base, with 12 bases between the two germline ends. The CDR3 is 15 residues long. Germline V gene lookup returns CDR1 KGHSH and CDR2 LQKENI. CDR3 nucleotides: TGTGCCAGCTCACCCCGAGATGGAGCGAACACTGAAGCTTTCTTT. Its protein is CASSPRDGANTEAFF.

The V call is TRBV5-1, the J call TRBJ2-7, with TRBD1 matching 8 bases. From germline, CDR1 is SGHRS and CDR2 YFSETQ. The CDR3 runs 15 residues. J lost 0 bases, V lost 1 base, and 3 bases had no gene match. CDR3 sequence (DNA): TGCGCCAGCAGCTTGCGGACAGGGACCTCCTACGAGCAGTACTTC. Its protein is CASSLRTGTSYEQYF.

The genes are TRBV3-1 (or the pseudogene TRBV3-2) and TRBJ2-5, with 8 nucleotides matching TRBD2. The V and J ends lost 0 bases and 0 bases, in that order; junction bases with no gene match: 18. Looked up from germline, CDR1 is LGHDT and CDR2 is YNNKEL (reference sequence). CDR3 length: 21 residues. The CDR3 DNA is TGTGCCAGCAGCCAAGAAAGATTCCCCCCCCGTAGCGGGAAATACCAAGAGACCCAGTACTTC. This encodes CASSQERFPPRSGKYQETQYF.

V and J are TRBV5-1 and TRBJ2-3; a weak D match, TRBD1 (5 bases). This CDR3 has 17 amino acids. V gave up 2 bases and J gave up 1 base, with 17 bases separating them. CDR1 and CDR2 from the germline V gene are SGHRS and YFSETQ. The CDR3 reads CASSLGFRTSGTDTQYF. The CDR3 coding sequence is TGCGCCAGCAGCTTAGGGTTCCGGACATCGGGCACAGATACGCAGTATTTT.

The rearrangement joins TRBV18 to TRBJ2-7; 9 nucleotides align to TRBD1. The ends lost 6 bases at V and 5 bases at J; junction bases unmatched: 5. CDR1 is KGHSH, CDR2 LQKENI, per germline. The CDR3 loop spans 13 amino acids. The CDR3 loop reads CASSRTGANEQYF. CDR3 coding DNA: TGTGCCAGCTCCCGGACAGGGGCGAACGAGCAGTACTTC.

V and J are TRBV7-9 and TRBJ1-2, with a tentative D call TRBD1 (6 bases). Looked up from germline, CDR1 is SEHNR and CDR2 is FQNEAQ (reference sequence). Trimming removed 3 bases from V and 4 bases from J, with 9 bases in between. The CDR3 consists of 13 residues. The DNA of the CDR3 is TGTGCCAGCAGCTTCGCGGGGGCCTATGGCTACACCTTC. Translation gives CASSFAGAYGYTF.

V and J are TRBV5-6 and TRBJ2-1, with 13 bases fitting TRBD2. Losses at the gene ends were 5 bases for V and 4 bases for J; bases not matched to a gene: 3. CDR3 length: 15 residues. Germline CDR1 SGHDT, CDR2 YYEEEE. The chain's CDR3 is CASSSGLAGYNEQFF. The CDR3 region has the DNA TGTGCCAGCAGTTCGGGACTAGCGGGGTACAATGAGCAGTTCTTC.

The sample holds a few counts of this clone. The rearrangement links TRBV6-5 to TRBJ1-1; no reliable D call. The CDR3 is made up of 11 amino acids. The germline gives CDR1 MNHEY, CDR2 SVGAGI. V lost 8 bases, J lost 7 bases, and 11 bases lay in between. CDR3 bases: TGTGCCAGCGGGCGGAGGGATGAAGCTTTCTTT. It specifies CASGRRDEAFF.

The chain's CDR3 is CASSLAARSETQYF. CDR3 DNA sequence: TGTGCCAGCAGCTTAGCTGCTCGGTCAGAGACCCAGTACTTC. V gene TRBV7-2 combines with J gene TRBJ2-5; no reliable D call. CDR1 SGHTA and CDR2 FQGNSA come from the germline V gene. V gave up 0 bases and J gave up 4 bases, with 9 bases separating them. The CDR3 length is 14 residues.

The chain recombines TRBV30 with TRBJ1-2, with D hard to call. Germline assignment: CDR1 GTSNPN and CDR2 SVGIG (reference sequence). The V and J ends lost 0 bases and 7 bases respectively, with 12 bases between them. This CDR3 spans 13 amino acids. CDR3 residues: CAWSVLGTLGYTF. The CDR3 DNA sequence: TGTGCCTGGAGTGTACTGGGCACCCTTGGCTACACCTTC.

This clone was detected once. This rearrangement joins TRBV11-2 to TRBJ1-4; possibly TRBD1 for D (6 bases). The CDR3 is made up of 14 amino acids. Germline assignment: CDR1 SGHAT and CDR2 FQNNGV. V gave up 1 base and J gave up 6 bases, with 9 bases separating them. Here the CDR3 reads CASSLGSGDEKLFF. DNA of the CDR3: TGTGCCAGCAGCTTAGGTTCAGGGGATGAAAAACTGTTTTTT. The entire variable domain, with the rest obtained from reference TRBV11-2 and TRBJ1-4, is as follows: EAGVAQSPRYKIIEKRQSVAFWCNPISGHATLYWYQQILGQGPKLLIQFQNNGVVDDSQLPKDRFSAERLKGVDSTLKIQPAKLEDSAVYLCASSLGSGDEKLFFGSGTQLSVL.

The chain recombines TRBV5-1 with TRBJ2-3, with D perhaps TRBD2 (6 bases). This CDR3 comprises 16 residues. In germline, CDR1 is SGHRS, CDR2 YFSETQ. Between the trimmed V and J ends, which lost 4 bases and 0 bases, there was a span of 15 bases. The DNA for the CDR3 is TGCGCCAGCAGCGTGGGGGGTAGCGGTAGCACAGATACGCAGTATTTT. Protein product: CASSVGGSGSTDTQYF.